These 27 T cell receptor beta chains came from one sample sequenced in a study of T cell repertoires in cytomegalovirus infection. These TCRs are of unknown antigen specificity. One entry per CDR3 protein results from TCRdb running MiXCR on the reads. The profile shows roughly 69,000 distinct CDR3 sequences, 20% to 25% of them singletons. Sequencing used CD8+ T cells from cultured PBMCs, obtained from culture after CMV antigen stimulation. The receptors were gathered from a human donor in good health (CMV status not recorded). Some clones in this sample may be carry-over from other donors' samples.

CDR3 coding DNA: TGTGCCAGCAGCACCGGACATTTTAGCAATCAGCCCCAGCATTTT. It translates to CASSTGHFSNQPQHF. The chain employs TRBV6-2 or TRBV6-3 and TRBJ1-5, with a possible D match to TRBD1 (5 bases). Trimming shortened V by 6 bases and J by 0 bases, and 12 bases separated the two germline ends. From germline, CDR1 is MNHEY and CDR2 SVGEGT. The CDR3 extends over 15 amino acids.

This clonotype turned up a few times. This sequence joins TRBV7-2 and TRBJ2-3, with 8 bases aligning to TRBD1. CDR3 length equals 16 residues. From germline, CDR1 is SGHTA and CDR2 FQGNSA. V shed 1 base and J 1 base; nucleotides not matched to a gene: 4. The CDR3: CASSLGTGLGTDTQYF. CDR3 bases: TGTGCCAGCAGCTTAGGGACAGGGTTGGGCACAGATACGCAGTATTTT. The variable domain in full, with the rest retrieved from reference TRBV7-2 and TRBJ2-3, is GAGVSQSPSNKVTEKGKDVELRCDPISGHTALYWYRQSLGQGLEFLIYFQGNSAPDKSGLPSDRFSAERTGGSVSTLTIQRTQQEDSAVYLCASSLGTGLGTDTQYFGPGTRLTVL.

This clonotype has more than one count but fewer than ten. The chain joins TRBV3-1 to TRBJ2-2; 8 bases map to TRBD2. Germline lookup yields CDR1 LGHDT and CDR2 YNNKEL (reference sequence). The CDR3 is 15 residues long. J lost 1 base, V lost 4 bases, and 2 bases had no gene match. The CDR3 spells CASSPGLVNTGELFF. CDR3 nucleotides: TGTGCCAGCAGCCCGGGACTAGTGAACACCGGGGAGCTGTTTTTT.

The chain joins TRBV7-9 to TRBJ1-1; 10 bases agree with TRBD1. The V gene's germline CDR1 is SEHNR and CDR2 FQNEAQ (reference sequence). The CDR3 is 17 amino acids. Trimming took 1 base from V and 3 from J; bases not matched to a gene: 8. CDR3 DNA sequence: TGTGCCAGCAGCTTAGAGACAGGGGGCCTAAGCGACACTGAAGCTTTCTTT. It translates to CASSLETGGLSDTEAFF.

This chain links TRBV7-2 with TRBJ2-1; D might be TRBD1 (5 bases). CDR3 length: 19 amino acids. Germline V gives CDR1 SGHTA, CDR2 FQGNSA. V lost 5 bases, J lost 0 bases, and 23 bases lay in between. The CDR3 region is CASSPIHGAGAISYNEQFF. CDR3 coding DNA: TGTGCCAGCAGCCCCATCCATGGGGCTGGCGCAATCTCCTACAATGAGCAGTTCTTC.

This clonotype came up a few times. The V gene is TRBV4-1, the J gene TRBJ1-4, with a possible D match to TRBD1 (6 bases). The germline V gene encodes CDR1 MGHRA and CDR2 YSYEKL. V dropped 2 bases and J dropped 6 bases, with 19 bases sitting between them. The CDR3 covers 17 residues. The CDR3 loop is CASSQRLGQRWDEKLFF. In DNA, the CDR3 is TGCGCCAGCAGCCAACGACTTGGACAGAGATGGGATGAAAAACTGTTTTTT.

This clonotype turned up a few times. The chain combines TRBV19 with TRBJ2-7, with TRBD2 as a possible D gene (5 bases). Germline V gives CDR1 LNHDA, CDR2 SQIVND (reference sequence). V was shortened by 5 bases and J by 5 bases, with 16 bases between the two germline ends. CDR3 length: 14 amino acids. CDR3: CASSDRGLGDEQYF. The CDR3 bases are TGTGCCAGTAGTGATCGGGGTCTGGGCGACGAGCAGTACTTC. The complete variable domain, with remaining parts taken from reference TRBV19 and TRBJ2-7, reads DGGITQSPKYLFRKEGQNVTLSCEQNLNHDAMYWYRQDPGQGLRLIYYSQIVNDFQKGDIAEGYSVSREKKESFPLTVTSAQKNPTAFYLCASSDRGLGDEQYFGPGTRLTVT.

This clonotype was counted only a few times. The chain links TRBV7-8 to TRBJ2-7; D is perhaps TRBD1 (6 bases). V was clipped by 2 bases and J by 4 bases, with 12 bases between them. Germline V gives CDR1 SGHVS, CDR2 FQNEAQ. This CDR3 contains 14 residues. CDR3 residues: CASSLTGSPYEQYF. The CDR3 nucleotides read TGTGCCAGCAGCTTAACAGGGTCCCCATACGAGCAGTACTTC.

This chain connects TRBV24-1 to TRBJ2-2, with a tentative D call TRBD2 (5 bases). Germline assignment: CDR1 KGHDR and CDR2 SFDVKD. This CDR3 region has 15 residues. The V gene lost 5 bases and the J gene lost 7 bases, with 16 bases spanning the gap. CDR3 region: CATSGPDYPHGELFF. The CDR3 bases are TGTGCCACCAGTGGGCCAGACTATCCCCACGGGGAGCTGTTTTTT.

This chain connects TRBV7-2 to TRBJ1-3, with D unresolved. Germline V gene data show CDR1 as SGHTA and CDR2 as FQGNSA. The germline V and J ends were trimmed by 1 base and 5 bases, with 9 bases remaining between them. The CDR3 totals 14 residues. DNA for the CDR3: TGTGCCAGCAGCTTAGAGGGTATTAGAAACACCATATATTTT. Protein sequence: CASSLEGIRNTIYF.

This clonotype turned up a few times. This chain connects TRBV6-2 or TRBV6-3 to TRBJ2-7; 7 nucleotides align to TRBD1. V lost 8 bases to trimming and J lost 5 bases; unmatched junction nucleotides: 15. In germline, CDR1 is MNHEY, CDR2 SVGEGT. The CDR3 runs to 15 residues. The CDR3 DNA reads TGTGCCAGCCAGACAGGGTTAGGGTCGCGGGACGAGCAGTACTTC. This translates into CASQTGLGSRDEQYF.

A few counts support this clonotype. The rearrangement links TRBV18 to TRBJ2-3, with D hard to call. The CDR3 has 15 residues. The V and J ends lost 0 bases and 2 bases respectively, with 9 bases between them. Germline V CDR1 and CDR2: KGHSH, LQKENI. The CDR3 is CASSPPDGYTDTQYF. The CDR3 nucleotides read TGTGCCAGCTCACCACCGGACGGTTACACAGATACGCAGTATTTT.

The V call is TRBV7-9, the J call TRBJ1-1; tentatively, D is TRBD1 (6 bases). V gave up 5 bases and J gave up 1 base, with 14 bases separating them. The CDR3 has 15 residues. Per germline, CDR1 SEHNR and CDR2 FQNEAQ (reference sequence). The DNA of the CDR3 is TGTGCCAGCAGCCCTGTCTCGACAGGGAACACTGAAGCTTTCTTT. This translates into CASSPVSTGNTEAFF.

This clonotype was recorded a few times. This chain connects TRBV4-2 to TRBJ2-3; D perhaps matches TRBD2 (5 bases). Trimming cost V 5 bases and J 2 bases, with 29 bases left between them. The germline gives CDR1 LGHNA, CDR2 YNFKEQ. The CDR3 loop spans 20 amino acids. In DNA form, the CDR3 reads TGTGCCAGCAGCTTTCGATCGAGAACCGGACTCGGCCCTTCCACAGATACGCAGTATTTT. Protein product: CASSFRSRTGLGPSTDTQYF.

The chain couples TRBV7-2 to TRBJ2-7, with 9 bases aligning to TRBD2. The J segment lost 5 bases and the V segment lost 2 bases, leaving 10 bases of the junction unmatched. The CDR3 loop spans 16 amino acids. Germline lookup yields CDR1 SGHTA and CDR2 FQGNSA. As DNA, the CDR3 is TGTGCCAGCAGCTTAAACTCAGCGGGGGGTCCCCACGAGCAGTACTTC. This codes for CASSLNSAGGPHEQYF. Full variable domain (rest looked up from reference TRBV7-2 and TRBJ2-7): GAGVSQSPSNKVTEKGKDVELRCDPISGHTALYWYRQSLGQGLEFLIYFQGNSAPDKSGLPSDRFSAERTGGSVSTLTIQRTQQEDSAVYLCASSLNSAGGPHEQYFGPGTRLTVT.

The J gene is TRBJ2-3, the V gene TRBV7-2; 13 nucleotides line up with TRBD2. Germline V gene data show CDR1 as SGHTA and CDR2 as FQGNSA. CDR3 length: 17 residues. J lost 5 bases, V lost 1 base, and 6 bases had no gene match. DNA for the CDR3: TGTGCCAGCAGCTTAGTAATCAGACTAGCGGGGGGAGATACGCAGTATTTT. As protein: CASSLVIRLAGGDTQYF. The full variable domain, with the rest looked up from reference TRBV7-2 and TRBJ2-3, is GAGVSQSPSNKVTEKGKDVELRCDPISGHTALYWYRQSLGQGLEFLIYFQGNSAPDKSGLPSDRFSAERTGGSVSTLTIQRTQQEDSAVYLCASSLVIRLAGGDTQYFGPGTRLTVL.

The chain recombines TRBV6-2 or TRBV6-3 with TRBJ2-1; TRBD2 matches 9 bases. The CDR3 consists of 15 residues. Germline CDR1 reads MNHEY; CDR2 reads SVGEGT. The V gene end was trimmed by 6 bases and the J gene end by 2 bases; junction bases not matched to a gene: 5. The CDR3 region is CASRSSGGAYNEQFF. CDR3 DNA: TGTGCCAGCAGGAGTAGCGGGGGCGCCTACAATGAGCAGTTCTTC.

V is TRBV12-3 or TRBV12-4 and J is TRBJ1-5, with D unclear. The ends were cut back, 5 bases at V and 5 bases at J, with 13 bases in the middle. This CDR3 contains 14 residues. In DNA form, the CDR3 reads TGTGCCAGCAGTCCAGGCGGGGTGCATCAGCCCCAGCATTTT. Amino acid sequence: CASSPGGVHQPQHF.

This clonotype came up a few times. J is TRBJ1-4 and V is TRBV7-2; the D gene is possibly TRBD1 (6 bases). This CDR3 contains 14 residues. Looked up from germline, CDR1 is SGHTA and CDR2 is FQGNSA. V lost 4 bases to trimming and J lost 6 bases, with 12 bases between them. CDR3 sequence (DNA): TGTGCCAGCAGCTCGGCCGGGACATATGAAAAACTGTTTTTT. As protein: CASSSAGTYEKLFF.

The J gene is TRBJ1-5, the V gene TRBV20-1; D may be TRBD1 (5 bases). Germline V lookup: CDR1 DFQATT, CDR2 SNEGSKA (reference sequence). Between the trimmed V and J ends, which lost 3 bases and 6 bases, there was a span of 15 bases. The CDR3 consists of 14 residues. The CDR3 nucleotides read TGCAGTGCTAGGCAGGGAATGCCGAGTCAGCCCCAGCATTTT. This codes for CSARQGMPSQPQHF.

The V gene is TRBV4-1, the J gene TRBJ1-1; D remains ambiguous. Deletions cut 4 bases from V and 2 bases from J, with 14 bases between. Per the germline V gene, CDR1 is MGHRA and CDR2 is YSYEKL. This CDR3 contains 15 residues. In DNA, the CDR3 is TGCGCCAGCAGCCTTACACTTTACAGTAACACTGAAGCTTTCTTT. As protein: CASSLTLYSNTEAFF.

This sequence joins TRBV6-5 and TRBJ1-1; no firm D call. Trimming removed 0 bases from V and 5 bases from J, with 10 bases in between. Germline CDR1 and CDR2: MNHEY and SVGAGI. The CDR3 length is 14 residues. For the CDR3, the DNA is TGTGCCAGCAGTTACTCGAATGTAGTGACTGAAGCTTTCTTT. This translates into CASSYSNVVTEAFF.

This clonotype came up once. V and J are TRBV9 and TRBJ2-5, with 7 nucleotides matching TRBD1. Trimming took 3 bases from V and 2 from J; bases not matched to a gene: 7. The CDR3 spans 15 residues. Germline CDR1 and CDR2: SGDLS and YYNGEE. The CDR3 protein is CASSEGQVPQETQYF. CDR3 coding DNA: TGTGCCAGCAGCGAAGGACAGGTCCCTCAAGAGACCCAGTACTTC.

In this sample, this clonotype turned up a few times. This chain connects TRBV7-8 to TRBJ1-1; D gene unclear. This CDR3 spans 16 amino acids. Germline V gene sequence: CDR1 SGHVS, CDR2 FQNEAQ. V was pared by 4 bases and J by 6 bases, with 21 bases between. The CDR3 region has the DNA TGTGCCAGCAGCTACACGCTCCCGGGGAGGATGGCTGAAGCTTTCTTT. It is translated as CASSYTLPGRMAEAFF.

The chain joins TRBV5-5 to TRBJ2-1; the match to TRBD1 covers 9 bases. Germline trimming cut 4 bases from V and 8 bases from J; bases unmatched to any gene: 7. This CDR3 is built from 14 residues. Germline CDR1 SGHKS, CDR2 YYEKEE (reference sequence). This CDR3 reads CASSPYWDRDEQFF. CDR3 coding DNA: TGTGCCAGCAGCCCCTACTGGGACAGGGATGAGCAGTTCTTC.

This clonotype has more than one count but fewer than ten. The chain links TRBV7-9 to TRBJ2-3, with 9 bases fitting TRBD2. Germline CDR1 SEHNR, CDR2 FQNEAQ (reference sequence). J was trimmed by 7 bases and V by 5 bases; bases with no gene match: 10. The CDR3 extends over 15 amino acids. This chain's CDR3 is CASSHPGLAPNTQYF. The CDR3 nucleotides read TGTGCCAGCAGCCATCCGGGACTAGCCCCAAATACGCAGTATTTT.

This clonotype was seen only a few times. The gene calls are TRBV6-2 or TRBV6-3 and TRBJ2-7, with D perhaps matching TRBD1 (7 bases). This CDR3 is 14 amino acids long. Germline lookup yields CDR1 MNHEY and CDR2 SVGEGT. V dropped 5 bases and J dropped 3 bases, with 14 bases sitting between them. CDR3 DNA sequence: TGTGCCAGCAGTCACCAGGGGGGAAACTACGAGCAGTACTTC. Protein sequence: CASSHQGGNYEQYF.